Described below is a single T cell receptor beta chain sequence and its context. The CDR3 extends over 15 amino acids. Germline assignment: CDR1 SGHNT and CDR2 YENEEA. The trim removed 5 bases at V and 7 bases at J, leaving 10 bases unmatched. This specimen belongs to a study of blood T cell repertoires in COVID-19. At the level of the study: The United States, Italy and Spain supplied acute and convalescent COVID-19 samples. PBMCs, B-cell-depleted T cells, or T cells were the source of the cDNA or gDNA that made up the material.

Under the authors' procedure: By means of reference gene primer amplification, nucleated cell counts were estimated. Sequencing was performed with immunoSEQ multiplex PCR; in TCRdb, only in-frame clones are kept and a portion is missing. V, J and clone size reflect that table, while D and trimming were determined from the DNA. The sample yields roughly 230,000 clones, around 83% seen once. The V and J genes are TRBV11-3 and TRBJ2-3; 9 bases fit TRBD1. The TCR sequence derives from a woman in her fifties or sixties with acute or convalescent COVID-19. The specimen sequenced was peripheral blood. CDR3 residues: CASSPGQGTLNTQYF. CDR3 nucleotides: TGTGCCAGCAGCCCAGGACAGGGGACATTGAATACGCAGTATTTT.